These 9 T cell receptor beta chains were all obtained from the same sample, sequenced in a study of response to subunit inactivated influenza vaccine listed by TCRdb under 2018. The library was produced with RT-PCR. TCRdb lists the instrument as Illumina HiSeq 2500. TCRdb reprocessed the public reads (quality trimming at Q25 with fastp, clone calling with MiXCR) and kept in-frame beta chains. Duplicate CDR3 protein sequences are folded into a single record with the most common DNA and genes. The sample records about 570,000 distinct CDR3 sequences, approximately 11% of which are singletons. The ten largest clonotypes hold roughly 11% of the sample. This sample also belongs to another study, concerning T cells expressing NK-cell markers. Taken from the second paper: TCR beta cDNA libraries were made by 5'RACE template switching that added a universal primer site and unique molecular identifiers.

The input for sequencing was PBMCs from blood, taken on the day of vaccination. The receptors here all came from a man aged 45-60 years who received an inactivated influenza vaccine. Donor details come from another sample of the same person, matched by shared clones.

CDR3 residues: CASSRLGSYQPQHF. Written as DNA, the CDR3 is TGTGCCAGCAGTAGGCTCGGGTCATATCAGCCCCAGCATTTT. The chain is built from TRBV6-2 or TRBV6-3 and TRBJ1-5; no firm D call. V was cut by 5 bases and J by 5 bases, with 13 bases left in between. This CDR3 is built from 14 residues. Per germline, CDR1 MNHEY and CDR2 SVGEGT.

This clonotype was counted at least ten times. The chain couples TRBV5-1 to TRBJ2-1, with a tentative D call TRBD1 (5 bases). Germline V gives CDR1 SGHRS, CDR2 YFSETQ. Trimming stripped 4 bases from V and 0 bases from J, with 11 bases between. The CDR3 is made up of 15 amino acids. The CDR3 coding sequence is TGCGCCAGCAGCACCGACAGTCTCTCCTACAATGAGCAGTTCTTC. This sequence encodes CASSTDSLSYNEQFF.

V gene TRBV12-3 or TRBV12-4 combines with J gene TRBJ2-5; D remains ambiguous. The CDR3 sequence is 15 residues long. Trimming took 1 base from V and 2 from J, leaving 11 bases between them. The CDR3 sequence is CASSLDPTEQETQYF. CDR3 DNA sequence: TGTGCCAGCAGTTTAGATCCGACCGAGCAAGAGACCCAGTACTTC.

V usage is TRBV6-2 or TRBV6-3 and J usage is TRBJ2-2; TRBD2 matches at 10 bases. CDR1 is MNHEY and CDR2 is SVGEGT in the germline V gene. V lost 2 bases and J lost 5; bases outside the gene matches: 5. There are 16 residues in the CDR3. The CDR3 protein is CASSYTSGERTGELFF. The CDR3 DNA is TGTGCCAGCAGTTACACTAGCGGGGAAAGGACCGGGGAGCTGTTTTTT.

The table lists this clonotype with a few counts. The chain links TRBV6-2 or TRBV6-3 to TRBJ2-1, with TRBD2 identical over 7 bases. This CDR3 comprises 14 residues. CDR1 and CDR2 from the germline V gene are MNHEY and SVGEGT. After removal of 8 bases from V and 4 bases from J, the junction contained 8 bases not matched to a gene. Here the CDR3 reads CASSGLGNYNEQFF. CDR3 nucleotides: TGTGCCAGCTCCGGACTAGGTAATTACAATGAGCAGTTCTTC.

This chain uses TRBV24-1 with TRBJ2-3; D ambiguous. Germline V lookup: CDR1 KGHDR, CDR2 SFDVKD. CDR3 length: 17 amino acids. V dropped 2 bases and J dropped 2 bases, with 16 bases sitting between them. This CDR3 reads CATSDSSRADPTDTQYF. In DNA form, the CDR3 reads TGTGCCACCAGTGATTCCTCCCGGGCGGATCCCACAGATACGCAGTATTTT.

The chain employs TRBV20-1 and TRBJ2-7; 9 bases fit TRBD1. This CDR3 is 14 amino acids long. Unmatched junction bases numbered 9, after V lost 4 bases and J lost 5 bases. CDR1 is DFQATT and CDR2 is SNEGSKA in the germline V gene (reference sequence). In DNA, the CDR3 is TGCAGTGCTATAGCCGGGACAGGGAAAAACGAGCAGTACTTC. Protein sequence: CSAIAGTGKNEQYF.

The V gene is TRBV3-1, the J gene TRBJ2-2, with D possibly matching TRBD1 (7 bases). V lost 8 bases and J lost 5, with 15 bases in between. Germline CDR1 and CDR2: LGHDT and YNNKEL (reference sequence). The CDR3 length is 14 residues. CDR3 in DNA: TGTGCCAGCGAAAGCAGGGGGAGGACCGGGGAGCTGTTTTTT. Translation gives CASESRGRTGELFF.

The rearrangement uses TRBV5-1 and TRBJ1-1; TRBD1 matches at 10 bases. CDR1 is SGHRS and CDR2 is YFSETQ in the germline V gene. Trimming at V came to 0 bases and at J to 0 bases, leaving 2 bases not matched to a gene. This CDR3 comprises 16 residues. The CDR3 coding sequence is TGCGCCAGCAGCTTGGGGACAGGGGGGATGAACACTGAAGCTTTCTTT. Its protein product is CASSLGTGGMNTEAFF.